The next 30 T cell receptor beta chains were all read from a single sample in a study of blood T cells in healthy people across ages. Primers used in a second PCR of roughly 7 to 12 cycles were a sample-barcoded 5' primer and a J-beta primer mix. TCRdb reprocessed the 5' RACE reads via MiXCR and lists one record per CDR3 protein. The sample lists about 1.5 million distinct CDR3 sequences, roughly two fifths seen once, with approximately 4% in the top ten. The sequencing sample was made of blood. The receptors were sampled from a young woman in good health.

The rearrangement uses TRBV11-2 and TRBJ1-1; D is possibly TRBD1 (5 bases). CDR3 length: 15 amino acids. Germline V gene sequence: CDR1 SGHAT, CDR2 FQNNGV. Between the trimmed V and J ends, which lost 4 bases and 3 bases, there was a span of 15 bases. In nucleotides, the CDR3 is TGTGCCAGCAGCTCCATAGTGGACATAGACACTGAAGCTTTCTTT. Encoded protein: CASSSIVDIDTEAFF.

In nucleotides, the CDR3 is TGTGCCAGCAGCGTAGCCCCGGGATGGAGCTATGGCTACACCTTC. Its translation: CASSVAPGWSYGYTF. This chain uses TRBV9 with TRBJ1-2; D gene unclear. The V gene lost 0 bases and the J gene lost 4 bases, with 13 bases spanning the gap. This CDR3 comprises 15 residues. The germline V gene encodes CDR1 SGDLS and CDR2 YYNGEE.

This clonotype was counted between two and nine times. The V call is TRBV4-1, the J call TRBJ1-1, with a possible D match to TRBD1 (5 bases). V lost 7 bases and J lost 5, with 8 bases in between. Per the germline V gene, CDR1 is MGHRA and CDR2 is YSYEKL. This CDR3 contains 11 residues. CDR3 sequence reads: CASNQGTEAFF. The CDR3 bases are TGCGCCAGCAATCAGGGAACTGAAGCTTTCTTT.

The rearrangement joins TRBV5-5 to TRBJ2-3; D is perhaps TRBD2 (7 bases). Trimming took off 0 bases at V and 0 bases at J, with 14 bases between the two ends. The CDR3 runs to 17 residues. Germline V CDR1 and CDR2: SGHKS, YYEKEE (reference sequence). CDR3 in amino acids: CASSLVLGGASTDTQYF. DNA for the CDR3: TGTGCCAGCAGCTTGGTTCTTGGGGGGGCAAGCACAGATACGCAGTATTTT. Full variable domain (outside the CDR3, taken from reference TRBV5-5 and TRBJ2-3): DAGVTQSPTHLIKTRGQQVTLRCSPISGHKSVSWYQQVLGQGPQFIFQYYEKEERGRGNFPDRFSARQFPNYSSELNVNALLLGDSALYLCASSLVLGGASTDTQYFGPGTRLTVL.

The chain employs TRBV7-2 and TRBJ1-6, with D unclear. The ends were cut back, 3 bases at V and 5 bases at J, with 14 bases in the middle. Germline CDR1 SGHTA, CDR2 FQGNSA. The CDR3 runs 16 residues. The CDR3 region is CASSLIGQANNSPLHF. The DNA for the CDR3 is TGTGCCAGCAGCTTGATTGGCCAGGCCAATAATTCACCCCTCCACTTT.

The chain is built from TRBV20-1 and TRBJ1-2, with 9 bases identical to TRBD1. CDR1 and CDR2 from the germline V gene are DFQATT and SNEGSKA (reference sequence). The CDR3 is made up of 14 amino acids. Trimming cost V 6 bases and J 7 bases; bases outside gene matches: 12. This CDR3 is CSAPLPGQGRGYTF. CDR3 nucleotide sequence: TGCAGTGCCCCCTTGCCGGGACAGGGACGTGGCTACACCTTC.

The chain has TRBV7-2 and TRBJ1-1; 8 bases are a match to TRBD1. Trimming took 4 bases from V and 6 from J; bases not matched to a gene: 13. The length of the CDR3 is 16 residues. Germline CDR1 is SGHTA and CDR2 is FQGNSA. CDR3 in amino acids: CASSSRLGTGGPEAFF. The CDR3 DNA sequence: TGTGCCAGCAGCTCCCGCCTAGGGACAGGAGGCCCTGAAGCTTTCTTT.

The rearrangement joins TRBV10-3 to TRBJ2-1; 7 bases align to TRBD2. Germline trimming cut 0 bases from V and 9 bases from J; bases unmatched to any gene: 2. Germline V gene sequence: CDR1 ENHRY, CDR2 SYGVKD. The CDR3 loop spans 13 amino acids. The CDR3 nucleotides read TGTGCCATCAGTGAGTCGGGAGGGTTTGAGCAGTTCTTC. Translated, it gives CAISESGGFEQFF.

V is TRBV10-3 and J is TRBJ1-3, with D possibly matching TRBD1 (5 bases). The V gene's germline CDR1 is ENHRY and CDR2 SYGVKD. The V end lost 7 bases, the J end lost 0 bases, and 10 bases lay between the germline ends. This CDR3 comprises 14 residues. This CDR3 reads CAITGRSSGNTIYF. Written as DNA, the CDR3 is TGTGCCATCACGGGACGCAGCTCTGGAAACACCATATATTTT.

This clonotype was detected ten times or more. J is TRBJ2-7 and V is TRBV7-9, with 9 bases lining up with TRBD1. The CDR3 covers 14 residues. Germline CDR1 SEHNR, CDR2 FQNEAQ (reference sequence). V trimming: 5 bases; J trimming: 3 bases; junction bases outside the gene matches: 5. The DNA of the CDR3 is TGTGCCAGCAGCCACCGGGACAGGGTCTACGAGCAGTACTTC. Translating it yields CASSHRDRVYEQYF.

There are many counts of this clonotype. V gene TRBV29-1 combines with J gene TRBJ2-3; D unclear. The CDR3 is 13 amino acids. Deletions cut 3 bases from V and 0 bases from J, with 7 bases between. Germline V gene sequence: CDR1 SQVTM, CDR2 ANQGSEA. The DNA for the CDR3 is TGCAGCGTTGAGAGTCCTAGCACAGATACGCAGTATTTT. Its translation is CSVESPSTDTQYF.

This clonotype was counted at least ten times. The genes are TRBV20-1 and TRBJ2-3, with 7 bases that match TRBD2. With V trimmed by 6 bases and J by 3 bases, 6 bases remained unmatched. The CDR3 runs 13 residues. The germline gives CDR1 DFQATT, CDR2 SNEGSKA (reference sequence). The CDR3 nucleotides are TGCAGTGCCCCCCCGGGAGGAACAGATACGCAGTATTTT. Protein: CSAPPGGTDTQYF.

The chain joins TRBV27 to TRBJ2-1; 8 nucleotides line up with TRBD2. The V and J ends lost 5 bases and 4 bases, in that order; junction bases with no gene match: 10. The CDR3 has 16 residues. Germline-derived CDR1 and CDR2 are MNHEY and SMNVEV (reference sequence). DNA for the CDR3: TGTGCCAGCAGTACGACAGAGCGGGAGCGGTACAATGAGCAGTTCTTC. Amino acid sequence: CASSTTERERYNEQFF.

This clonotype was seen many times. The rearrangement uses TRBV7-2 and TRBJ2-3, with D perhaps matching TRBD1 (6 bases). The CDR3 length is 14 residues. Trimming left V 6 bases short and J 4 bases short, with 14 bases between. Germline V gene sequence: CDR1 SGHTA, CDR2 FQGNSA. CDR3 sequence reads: CASSPDRRADTQYF. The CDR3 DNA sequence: TGTGCCAGCAGTCCCGACAGGCGGGCAGATACGCAGTATTTT.

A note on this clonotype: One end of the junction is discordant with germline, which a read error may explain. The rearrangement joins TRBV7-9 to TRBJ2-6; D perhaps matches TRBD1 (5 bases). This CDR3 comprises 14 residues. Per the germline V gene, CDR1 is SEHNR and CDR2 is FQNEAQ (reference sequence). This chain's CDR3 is CASSYVSGADVLTF. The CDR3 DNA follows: TGTGCCAGCAGCTATGTCTCTGGGGCCGACGTCCTGACTTTC.

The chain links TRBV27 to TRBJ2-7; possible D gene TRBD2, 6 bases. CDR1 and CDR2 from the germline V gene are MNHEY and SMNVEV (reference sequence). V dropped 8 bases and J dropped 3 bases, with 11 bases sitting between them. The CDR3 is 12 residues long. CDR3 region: CASGWGDYEQYF. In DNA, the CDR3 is TGTGCCAGCGGGTGGGGGGACTACGAGCAGTACTTC.

CDR3 sequence: CASSPEIDTQYF. The CDR3 region has the DNA TGTGCCAGCAGCCCGGAAATTGATACGCAGTATTTT. The rearrangement joins TRBV7-9 to TRBJ2-3; D gene ambiguous. Deletions cut 5 bases from V and 6 bases from J, with 9 bases between. The CDR3 sequence is 12 residues long. The germline V gene encodes CDR1 SEHNR and CDR2 FQNEAQ (reference sequence).

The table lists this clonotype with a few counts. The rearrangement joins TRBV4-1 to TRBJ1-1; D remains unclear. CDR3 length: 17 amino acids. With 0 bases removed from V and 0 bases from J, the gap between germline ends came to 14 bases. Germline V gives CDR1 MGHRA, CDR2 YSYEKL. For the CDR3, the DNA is TGCGCCAGCAGCCAAGAACCCCGCAGGCTATTGAACACTGAAGCTTTCTTT. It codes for CASSQEPRRLLNTEAFF.

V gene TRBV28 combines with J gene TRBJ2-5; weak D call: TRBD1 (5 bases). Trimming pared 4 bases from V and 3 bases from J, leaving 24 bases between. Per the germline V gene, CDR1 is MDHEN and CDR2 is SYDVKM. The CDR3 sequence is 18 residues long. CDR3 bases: TGTGCCAGCAGTTCGACTCTCGTAAGGACACGCGAAAAAGAGACCCAGTACTTC. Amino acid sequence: CASSSTLVRTREKETQYF.

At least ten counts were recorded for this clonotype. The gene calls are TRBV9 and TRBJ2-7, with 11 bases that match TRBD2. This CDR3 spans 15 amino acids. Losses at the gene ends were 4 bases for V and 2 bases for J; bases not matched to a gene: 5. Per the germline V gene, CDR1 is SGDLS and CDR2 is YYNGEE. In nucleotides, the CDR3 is TGTGCCAGCAGCCCGCGACTAGCGGGAACCTACGAGCAGTACTTC. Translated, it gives CASSPRLAGTYEQYF.

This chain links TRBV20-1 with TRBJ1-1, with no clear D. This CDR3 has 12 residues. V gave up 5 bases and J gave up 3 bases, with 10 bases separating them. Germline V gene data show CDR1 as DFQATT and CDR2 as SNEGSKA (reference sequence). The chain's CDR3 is CSAGKEHTEAFF. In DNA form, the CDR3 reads TGCAGTGCTGGCAAGGAACACACTGAAGCTTTCTTT.

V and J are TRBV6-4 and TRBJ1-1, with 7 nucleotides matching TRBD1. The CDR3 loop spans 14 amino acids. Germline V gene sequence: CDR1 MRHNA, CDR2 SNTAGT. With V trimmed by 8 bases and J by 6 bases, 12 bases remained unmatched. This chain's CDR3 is CASSPDRASPEAFF. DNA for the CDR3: TGTGCCAGCTCCCCAGACAGGGCGTCCCCTGAAGCTTTCTTT.

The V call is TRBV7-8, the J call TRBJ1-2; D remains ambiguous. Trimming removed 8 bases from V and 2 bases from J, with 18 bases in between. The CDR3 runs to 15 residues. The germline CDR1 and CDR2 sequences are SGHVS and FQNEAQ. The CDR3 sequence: CASARGRASNYGYTF. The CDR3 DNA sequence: TGTGCCAGCGCCCGGGGTAGGGCGTCGAACTATGGCTACACCTTC.

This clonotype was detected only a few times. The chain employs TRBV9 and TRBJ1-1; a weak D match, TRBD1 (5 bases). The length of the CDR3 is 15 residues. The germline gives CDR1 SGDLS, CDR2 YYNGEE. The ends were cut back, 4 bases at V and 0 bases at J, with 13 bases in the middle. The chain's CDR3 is CASSPPGHLNTEAFF. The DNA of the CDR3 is TGTGCCAGCAGCCCCCCAGGACACCTGAACACTGAAGCTTTCTTT.

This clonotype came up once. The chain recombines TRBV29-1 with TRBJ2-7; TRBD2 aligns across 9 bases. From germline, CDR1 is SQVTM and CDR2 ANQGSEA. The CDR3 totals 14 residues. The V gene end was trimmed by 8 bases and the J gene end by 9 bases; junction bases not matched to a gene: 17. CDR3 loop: CSLAGTSLYNGQYF. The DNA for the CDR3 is TGCAGCTTGGCCGGGACTAGCCTTTACAATGGGCAGTACTTC.

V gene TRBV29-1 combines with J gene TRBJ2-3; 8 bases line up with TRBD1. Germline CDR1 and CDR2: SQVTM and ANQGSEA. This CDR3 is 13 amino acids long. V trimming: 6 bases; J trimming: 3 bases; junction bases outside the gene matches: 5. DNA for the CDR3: TGCAGCGTCAGTACAGGGGGTACAGATACGCAGTATTTT. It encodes CSVSTGGTDTQYF.

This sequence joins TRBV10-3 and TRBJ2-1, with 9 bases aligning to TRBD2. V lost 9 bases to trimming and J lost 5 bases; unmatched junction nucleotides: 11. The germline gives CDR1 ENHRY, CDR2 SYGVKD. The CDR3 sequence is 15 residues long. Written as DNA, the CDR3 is TGTGCCATTCAAGATAGCGGGGGCAGGAACAATGAGCAGTTCTTC. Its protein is CAIQDSGGRNNEQFF.

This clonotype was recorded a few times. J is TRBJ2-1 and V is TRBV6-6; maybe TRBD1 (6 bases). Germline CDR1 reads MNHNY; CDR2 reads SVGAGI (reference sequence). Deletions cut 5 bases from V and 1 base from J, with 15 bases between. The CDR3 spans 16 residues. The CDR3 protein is CASSTTRGLSYNEQFF. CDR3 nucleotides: TGTGCCAGCAGTACCACCAGGGGATTATCCTACAATGAGCAGTTCTTC.

CDR3 nucleotides: TGCAGTGCTACACGGGACTACATTTCCTACGAGCAGTACTTC. Protein product: CSATRDYISYEQYF. The rearrangement uses TRBV20-1 and TRBJ2-7; 7 bases line up with TRBD2. The germline CDR1 and CDR2 sequences are DFQATT and SNEGSKA (reference sequence). V shed 4 bases and J 1 base; nucleotides not matched to a gene: 7. The CDR3 sequence is 14 residues long.

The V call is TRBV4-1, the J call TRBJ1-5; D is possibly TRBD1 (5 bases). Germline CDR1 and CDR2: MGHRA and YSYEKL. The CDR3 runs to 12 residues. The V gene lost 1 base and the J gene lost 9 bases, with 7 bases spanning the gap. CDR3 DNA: TGCGCCAGCAGCCAAGGGGACGGGCCCCAGCATTTT. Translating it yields CASSQGDGPQHF.